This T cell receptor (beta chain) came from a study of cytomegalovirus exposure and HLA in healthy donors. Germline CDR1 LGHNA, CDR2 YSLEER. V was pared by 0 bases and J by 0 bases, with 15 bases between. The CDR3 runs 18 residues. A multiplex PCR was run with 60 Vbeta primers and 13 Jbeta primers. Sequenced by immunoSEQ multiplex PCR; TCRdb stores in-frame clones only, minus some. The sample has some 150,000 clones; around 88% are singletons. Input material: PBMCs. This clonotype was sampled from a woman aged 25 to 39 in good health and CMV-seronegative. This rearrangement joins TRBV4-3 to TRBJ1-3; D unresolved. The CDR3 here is CASSQDRVSSTSGNTIYF. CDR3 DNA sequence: TGCGCCAGCAGCCAAGATCGTGTCAGTTCCACCTCTGGAAACACCATATATTTT.